Described below is a single T cell receptor (beta chain) sequence and its context. Its target is unknown. This record comes from a study of radiotherapy plus CTLA-4 blockade in lung cancer. Points from the study as a whole: Early shifts in blood T cell clones, with interferon-beta, reportedly predicted response best.

Germline CDR1 and CDR2: MNHNS and SASEGT. The CDR3 contains 16 residues. Losses at the gene ends were 4 bases for V and 7 bases for J; bases not matched to a gene: 8. Method: immunoSEQ multiplex PCR; TCRdb's copy keeps in-frame clones and lacks some. This table has about 110,000 clones, about 85% appearing once. The receptor comes from a human donor with non-small cell lung cancer that progressed on radiotherapy plus ipilimumab. Some clones in this sample may be carry-over from other donors' samples. J is TRBJ1-6 and V is TRBV6-1, with 9 bases lining up with TRBD1. Specimen: peripheral blood, collected from a patient treated with radiotherapy plus ipilimumab. The CDR3 nucleotides are TGTGCCAGCAGTGTGGGACAGGGCCTCGGAAATTCACCCCTCCACTTT. Protein product: CASSVGQGLGNSPLHF.